Each of the 20 T cell receptor beta chains below was sequenced from the same sample in a study of identical twins. TCRdb called the 5' RACE reads again in MiXCR, with one record for every CDR3 protein. The sample includes 350,000 or so distinct CDR3 sequences, around an eighth of them seen just once. These data were likewise used in another study, on yellow fever vaccine responses in identical twins.

The specimen was CD8+ T cells sorted from blood. Source of these receptors: a woman aged 18-29 years in good health.

The rearrangement links TRBV29-1 to TRBJ1-1, with 7 positions matching TRBD1. This CDR3 contains 14 residues. J lost 5 bases, V lost 7 bases, and 13 bases had no gene match. CDR1 is SQVTM and CDR2 is ANQGSEA in the germline V gene. The CDR3 loop is CSAGEQRGQTEAFF. The CDR3 DNA reads as TGCAGCGCCGGCGAGCAGAGGGGGCAAACTGAAGCTTTCTTT.

V and J are TRBV4-1 and TRBJ2-5; D is undetermined. Germline V gene sequence: CDR1 MGHRA, CDR2 YSYEKL. Between the trimmed V and J ends, which lost 1 base and 2 bases, there was a span of 8 bases. The CDR3 spans 14 residues. In nucleotides, the CDR3 is TGCGCCAGCAGCCAAGTGAATGGGCAAGAGACCCAGTACTTC. The encoded protein is CASSQVNGQETQYF.

The CDR3 DNA sequence: TGTGCCAGCAGTTTATTCTGGGACAGGGGTTCCAATGAGCAGTTCTTC. Translation: CASSLFWDRGSNEQFF. This chain connects TRBV28 to TRBJ2-1; 10 bases are a match to TRBD1. The trim removed 1 base at V and 6 bases at J, leaving 6 bases unmatched. The CDR3 spans 16 residues. Germline values: CDR1 MDHEN, CDR2 SYDVKM.

There are a few counts of this clonotype. This chain joins TRBV27 and TRBJ2-4, with 11 bases that match TRBD2. V lost 5 bases and J lost 3; bases outside the gene matches: 12. The germline CDR1 and CDR2 sequences are MNHEY and SMNVEV (reference sequence). The CDR3 runs to 18 residues. Written as DNA, the CDR3 is TGTGCCAGCAGTCCCCGTTCTAGCGGGAGGTGGGGCAAAAACATTCAGTACTTC. Its protein product is CASSPRSSGRWGKNIQYF.

This CDR3 reads CASSQDKQTQYF. The CDR3 DNA is TGTGCCAGCAGCCAAGATAAGCAGACCCAGTACTTC. V usage is TRBV4-2 and J usage is TRBJ2-5; D gene ambiguous. The germline V gene has CDR1 LGHNA and CDR2 YNFKEQ. The CDR3 runs to 12 residues. Deletions cut 0 bases from V and 6 bases from J, with 5 bases between.

This clonotype has a count of ten or more. The rearrangement joins TRBV20-1 to TRBJ1-2; D is uncertain. CDR3 length: 13 residues. CDR1 is DFQATT and CDR2 is SNEGSKA in the germline V gene (reference sequence). CDR3 region: CRSGRRLGEGYTF. The CDR3 region has the DNA TGCAGGTCGGGTCGAAGACTTGGAGAAGGCTACACCTTC.

The sample holds a few counts of this clonotype. The rearrangement joins TRBV29-1 to TRBJ2-3, with D possibly TRBD1 on 5 matching bases. From germline, CDR1 is SQVTM and CDR2 ANQGSEA. V shed 8 bases and J shed 6 bases, with 12 bases lying between them. CDR3 length: 11 residues. CDR3 sequence: CSLIKGDTQYF. Here the CDR3 DNA reads TGCAGCCTAATAAAGGGGGATACGCAGTATTTT.

The chain carries TRBV5-1 and TRBJ1-2, with a weak D call TRBD1 (5 bases). The CDR3 is 14 residues long. The germline V and J ends were trimmed by 0 bases and 4 bases, with 10 bases remaining between them. Germline V gives CDR1 SGHRS, CDR2 YFSETQ. DNA for the CDR3: TGCGCCAGCAGCTTGGTGGGGACCCCCTATGGCTACACCTTC. As protein: CASSLVGTPYGYTF.

The rearrangement joins TRBV20-1 to TRBJ2-2; D gene uncertain. Germline V gene lookup returns CDR1 DFQATT and CDR2 SNEGSKA (reference sequence). The CDR3 sequence is 16 residues long. V lost 0 bases and J 3 bases, leaving 14 bases between the germline ends. The CDR3 coding sequence is TGCAGTGCTAGAGATCTTCGCCGGGCATACACCGGGGAGCTGTTTTTT. Protein sequence: CSARDLRRAYTGELFF.

This clonotype was counted only a few times. This chain uses TRBV20-1 with TRBJ1-2, with D uncertain. Trimming stripped 6 bases from V and 7 bases from J, with 18 bases between. Germline V gene data show CDR1 as DFQATT and CDR2 as SNEGSKA (reference sequence). This CDR3 contains 13 residues. The CDR3, as DNA: TGCAGTGCCCGCCTTCCACTAGCGGGTGGCTACACCTTC. It specifies CSARLPLAGGYTF.

V gene TRBV13 combines with J gene TRBJ1-1; D is unclear. The CDR3 consists of 13 residues. CDR1 is PRHDT and CDR2 is FYEKMQ in the germline V gene (reference sequence). Trimming cost V 4 bases and J 1 base, with 7 bases left between them. In DNA, the CDR3 is TGTGCCAGCAGCTATACACAGAACACTGAAGCTTTCTTT. Protein: CASSYTQNTEAFF.

In this sample, this clonotype turned up a few times. V is TRBV5-1 and J is TRBJ2-7; D may correspond to TRBD1 or TRBD2 (7 bases each). The V gene's germline CDR1 is SGHRS and CDR2 YFSETQ. Deletions cut 2 bases from V and 2 bases from J, with 14 bases between. The CDR3 runs to 15 residues. The CDR3 DNA reads as TGCGCCAGCAGCTTATCGGCAGGGGGGGCCTACGAGCAGTACGTC. Protein sequence: CASSLSAGGAYEQYV.

This clonotype turned up a few times. The chain uses TRBV27 and TRBJ2-7; D ambiguous. Germline V gene sequence: CDR1 MNHEY, CDR2 SMNVEV (reference sequence). V gave up 3 bases and J gave up 3 bases, with 15 bases separating them. The CDR3 is 15 amino acids. As DNA, the CDR3 is TGTGCCAGCAGTTTTCGTTCTCGACCCCACTACGAGCAGTACTTC. This codes for CASSFRSRPHYEQYF.

This clonotype was recorded a few times. This chain uses TRBV2 with TRBJ2-3; TRBD1 matches 7 bases. CDR3 length equals 13 residues. Germline-derived CDR1 and CDR2 are SNHLY and FYNNEI. Trimming at V came to 10 bases and at J to 0 bases, leaving 4 bases not matched to a gene. As DNA, the CDR3 is TGTGCCAACAGGGGCCTCAGCACAGATACGCAGTATTTT. This encodes CANRGLSTDTQYF.

The table lists this clonotype with a few counts. This chain uses TRBV7-9 with TRBJ2-7, with D unresolved. Per germline, CDR1 SEHNR and CDR2 FQNEAQ (reference sequence). The V gene lost 4 bases and the J gene lost 7 bases, with 11 bases spanning the gap. The CDR3 has 12 amino acids. The CDR3 spells CASSSGVWEQYF. Here the CDR3 DNA reads TGTGCCAGCAGCTCCGGAGTCTGGGAGCAGTACTTC.

The sample holds a few counts of this clonotype. The chain joins TRBV6-1 to TRBJ2-7; D gene unclear. The CDR3 runs 13 residues. V dropped 4 bases and J dropped 3 bases, with 10 bases sitting between them. Looked up from germline, CDR1 is MNHNS and CDR2 is SASEGT. CDR3: CASSVEGNYEQYV. The CDR3 nucleotides are TGTGCCAGCAGTGTAGAAGGAAACTACGAGCAGTACGTC.

The rearrangement links TRBV2 to TRBJ1-6; D unclear. Per the germline V gene, CDR1 is SNHLY and CDR2 is FYNNEI. Trimming shortened V by 1 base and J by 5 bases, and 9 bases separated the two germline ends. The CDR3 has 15 amino acids. The CDR3 nucleotides read TGTGCCAGCAGTGAAGTCTCCCTCAATAATTCACCCCTCCACTTT. Translated: CASSEVSLNNSPLHF.

This clonotype has at least ten counts. The V and J genes are TRBV27 and TRBJ2-1, with D perhaps assigned TRBD1 or TRBD2 (5 bases each). Trimming left V 0 bases short and J 10 bases short, with 10 bases between. Per germline, CDR1 MNHEY and CDR2 SMNVEV (reference sequence). The CDR3 covers 13 residues. The CDR3 is CASSLSREREQFF. CDR3 in DNA: TGTGCCAGCAGTTTATCCAGGGAGAGGGAGCAGTTCTTC.

The chain joins TRBV29-1 to TRBJ2-1; D perhaps matches TRBD1 (6 bases). Germline V gene sequence: CDR1 SQVTM, CDR2 ANQGSEA. Trimming shortened V by 2 bases and J by 0 bases, and 11 bases separated the two germline ends. The CDR3 extends over 15 amino acids. This chain's CDR3 is CSVEWTEFSYNEQFF. CDR3 DNA: TGCAGCGTTGAATGGACAGAGTTCTCCTACAATGAGCAGTTCTTC.

This clonotype appeared many times. The V and J genes are TRBV3-1 and TRBJ2-7; D uncertain. V lost 1 base and J lost 3, with 10 bases in between. This CDR3 has 14 amino acids. The germline V gene has CDR1 LGHDT and CDR2 YNNKEL (reference sequence). The CDR3 loop reads CASSQGLPDYEQYF. In DNA form, the CDR3 reads TGTGCCAGCAGCCAAGGACTCCCTGACTACGAGCAGTACTTC.